This T cell receptor (beta chain) emerged from a study of post-analysis software for immune sequencing data. Overall study context: Both relapsing-remitting and secondary progressive multiple sclerosis featured among the disease courses, as did progressive-relapsing multiple sclerosis.

Libraries were made from TCR beta cDNA, and they carried unique molecular identifiers. TCRdb used MiXCR to reprocess the PCR reads, holding one entry per CDR3 protein. Seen here are over 700,000 distinct CDR3 sequences, less than 35% observed once, and the top ten hold more than 0.45%. On this clonotype itself: What it binds is unknown.

The CDR3 totals 16 residues. Germline CDR1 SGHTA, CDR2 FQGNSA. V was clipped by 1 base and J by 0 bases, with 10 bases between them. Points from the study as a whole: In patients, about five TRBV segments were more frequent than in controls, with TRBV5-6, TRBV5-1 and TRBV20-1 among them. Strong co-clustering by F measure was seen for same-batch samples. Significantly lower normalized Chao1 diversity was found in patients with multiple sclerosis relative to controls.

The sequencing input was blood. The rearrangement links TRBV7-2 to TRBJ1-5; weak D call: TRBD1 (5 bases). This TCR derives from a girl aged 10 to 17 with multiple sclerosis. CDR3 sequence (DNA): TGTGCCAGCAGCTTAGGCAGGGATTATAGCAATCAGCCCCAGCATTTT. Translation: CASSLGRDYSNQPQHF.